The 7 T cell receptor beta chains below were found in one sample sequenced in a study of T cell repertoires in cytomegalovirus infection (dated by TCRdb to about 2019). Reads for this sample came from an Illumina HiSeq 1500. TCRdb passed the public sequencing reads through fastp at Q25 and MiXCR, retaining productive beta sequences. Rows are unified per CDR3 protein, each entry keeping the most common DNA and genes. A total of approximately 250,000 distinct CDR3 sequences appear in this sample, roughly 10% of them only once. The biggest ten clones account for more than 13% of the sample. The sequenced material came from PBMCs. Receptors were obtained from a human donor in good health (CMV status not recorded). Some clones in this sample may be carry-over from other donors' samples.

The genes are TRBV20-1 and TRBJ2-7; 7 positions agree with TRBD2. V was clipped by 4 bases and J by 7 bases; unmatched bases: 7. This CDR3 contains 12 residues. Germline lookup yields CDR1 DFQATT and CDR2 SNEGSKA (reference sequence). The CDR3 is CSAKRGREEQYF. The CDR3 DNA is TGCAGTGCTAAGCGGGGAAGGGAGGAGCAGTACTTC.

The CDR3 here is CATASVLATSGGRETQYF. The CDR3, as DNA: TGTGCCACCGCCAGCGTCTTAGCGACTAGCGGGGGTCGGGAGACCCAGTACTTC. V gene TRBV24-1 combines with J gene TRBJ2-5, with TRBD2 matching 12 bases. CDR1 KGHDR and CDR2 SFDVKD come from the germline V gene. Trimming cost V 9 bases and J 5 bases; bases outside gene matches: 18. CDR3 length equals 18 residues.

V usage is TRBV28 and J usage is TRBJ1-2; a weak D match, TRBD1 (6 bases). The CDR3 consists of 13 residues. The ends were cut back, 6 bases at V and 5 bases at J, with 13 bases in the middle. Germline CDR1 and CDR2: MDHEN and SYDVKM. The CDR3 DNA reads TGTGCCAGCAGCCCATACAGGGATTATGGCTACACCTTC. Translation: CASSPYRDYGYTF.

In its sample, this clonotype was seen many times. Here the CDR3 reads CASTFLPGQGNSPLHF. The CDR3 coding sequence is TGTGCCAGTACTTTTCTACCGGGACAGGGGAATTCACCCCTCCACTTT. The chain has TRBV19 and TRBJ1-6; TRBD1 aligns across 10 bases. V was clipped by 7 bases and J by 7 bases; unmatched bases: 10. The CDR3 is 16 residues long. Germline loops: CDR1 LNHDA, CDR2 SQIVND (reference sequence).

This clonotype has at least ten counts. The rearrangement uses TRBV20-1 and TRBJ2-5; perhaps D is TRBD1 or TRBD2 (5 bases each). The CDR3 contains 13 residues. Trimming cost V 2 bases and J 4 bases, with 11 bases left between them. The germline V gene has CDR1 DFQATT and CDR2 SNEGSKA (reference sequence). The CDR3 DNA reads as TGCAGTGCTAGAAACACTAGGGGAGAGACCCAGTACTTC. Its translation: CSARNTRGETQYF.

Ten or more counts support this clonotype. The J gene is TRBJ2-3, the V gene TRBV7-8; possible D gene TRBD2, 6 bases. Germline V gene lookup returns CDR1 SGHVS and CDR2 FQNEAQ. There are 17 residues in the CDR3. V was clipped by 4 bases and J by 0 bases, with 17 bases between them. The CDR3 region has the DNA TGTGCCAGCAGCTCACGGATAGCGGCAACTAGCACAGATACGCAGTATTTT. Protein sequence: CASSSRIAATSTDTQYF.

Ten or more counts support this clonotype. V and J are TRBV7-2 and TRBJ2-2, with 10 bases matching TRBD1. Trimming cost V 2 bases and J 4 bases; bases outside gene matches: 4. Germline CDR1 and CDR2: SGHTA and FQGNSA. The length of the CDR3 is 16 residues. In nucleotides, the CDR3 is TGTGCCAGCAGCTTACCGGGACAGGGGCTCACCGGGGAGCTGTTTTTT. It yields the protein CASSLPGQGLTGELFF. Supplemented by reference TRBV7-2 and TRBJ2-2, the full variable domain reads GAGVSQSPSNKVTEKGKDVELRCDPISGHTALYWYRQSLGQGLEFLIYFQGNSAPDKSGLPSDRFSAERTGGSVSTLTIQRTQQEDSAVYLCASSLPGQGLTGELFFGEGSRLTVL.